A single sample gave rise to the 14 T cell receptor beta chains below, sequenced in a study of regulatory T cells in long-lasting Graves disease. Arm-PCR of CDR3 regions and iRepertoire HTBI primers were used to build TCR beta libraries. In TCRdb, the multiplex PCR reads were re-called with MiXCR into one record per CDR3 protein. The sample records 310,000 or so distinct CDR3 sequences, around 23% being singletons. This sample's time point: persistent/refractory GD, antithyroid drugs over 5 years with positive TRAb. The TCR library used RNA extracted from PBMCs. The starting material was peripheral blood mononuclear cells (PBMCs), obtained when the disease was refractory, from a patient treated with antithyroid drugs. These receptors all come from a female donor with Graves disease.

The chain has TRBV6-1 and TRBJ2-7; 7 positions agree with TRBD1. The length of the CDR3 is 15 residues. The V gene end was trimmed by 7 bases and the J gene end by 5 bases; junction bases not matched to a gene: 14. CDR1 is MNHNS, CDR2 SASEGT, per germline. The DNA for the CDR3 is TGTGCCAGCAACTACGGTGAGGGGCAGGGGGACGAGCAGTACTTC. This sequence encodes CASNYGEGQGDEQYF.

The V call is TRBV2, the J call TRBJ2-7; no reliable D call. The V end was cut by 8 bases, the J end by 2 bases, with 10 bases between. The CDR3 loop spans 12 amino acids. In germline, CDR1 is SNHLY, CDR2 FYNNEI. In nucleotides, the CDR3 is TGTGCCAGCGATAAAGGGACCTACGAGCAGTACTTC. Protein: CASDKGTYEQYF. Combining the CDR3 with reference TRBV2 and TRBJ2-7 gives the whole variable domain EPEVTQTPSHQVTQMGQEVILRCVPISNHLYFYWYRQILGQKVEFLVSFYNNEISEKSEIFDDQFSVERPDGSNFTLKIRSTKLEDSAMYFCASDKGTYEQYFGPGTRLTVT.

The chain recombines TRBV30 with TRBJ2-7; 7 nucleotides align to TRBD2. Germline CDR1 GTSNPN, CDR2 SVGIG (reference sequence). V gave up 1 base and J gave up 9 bases; unmatched junction bases: 30. This CDR3 has 20 residues. In DNA, the CDR3 is TGTGCCTGGAGTGCGGCAGGGTTTGGACTAGTCGGTCAATCCGCGACTGGGCAGTACTTC. This encodes CAWSAAGFGLVGQSATGQYF.

This clonotype was seen repeatedly, ten times or more. The chain recombines TRBV11-3 with TRBJ2-1; no clear D gene. The germline V gene has CDR1 SGHNT and CDR2 YENEEA. The CDR3 spans 13 residues. The V gene lost 5 bases and the J gene lost 6 bases, with 11 bases spanning the gap. Here the CDR3 reads CASSLLVGNEQFF. In DNA form, the CDR3 reads TGTGCCAGCAGCCTCTTGGTTGGCAATGAGCAGTTCTTC.

Ten or more counts support this clonotype. The chain joins TRBV28 to TRBJ1-1, with 7 bases identical to TRBD1. This CDR3 is built from 15 residues. Per the germline V gene, CDR1 is MDHEN and CDR2 is SYDVKM. The V gene end was trimmed by 2 bases and the J gene end by 2 bases; junction bases not matched to a gene: 5. CDR3 protein: CASSLTGDLNTEAFF. In nucleotides, the CDR3 is TGTGCCAGCAGTTTAACAGGGGACCTAAACACTGAAGCTTTCTTT.

This clonotype was seen once. The chain joins TRBV12-3 or TRBV12-4 to TRBJ2-1; 7 bases map to TRBD2. V dropped 5 bases and J dropped 6; count of bases not matched to a gene: 13. CDR3 length equals 16 residues. CDR3 loop: CASSPGGAGSSNEQFF. The CDR3 DNA follows: TGTGCCAGCAGTCCGGGGGGTGCGGGATCTTCCAATGAGCAGTTCTTC.

This chain links TRBV5-1 with TRBJ2-7, with 8 bases aligning to TRBD2. This CDR3 is built from 15 residues. The V and J ends lost 4 bases and 4 bases, in that order; junction bases with no gene match: 10. CDR1 SGHRS and CDR2 YFSETQ come from the germline V gene. In DNA, the CDR3 is TGCGCCAGCAGCATGGGTGATAGCGGGACTTACGAGCAGTACTTC. It specifies CASSMGDSGTYEQYF.

In its sample, this clonotype was seen many times. The J gene is TRBJ2-5, the V gene TRBV6-1; TRBD2 agrees at 11 bases. V lost 7 bases and J lost 5; bases outside the gene matches: 9. This CDR3 has 15 residues. Per the germline V gene, CDR1 is MNHNS and CDR2 is SASEGT. CDR3 sequence reads: CASKTSGTVWETQYF. The CDR3 DNA follows: TGTGCCAGCAAGACTAGCGGGACGGTTTGGGAGACCCAGTACTTC.

In its sample, this clonotype was seen many times. The chain has TRBV3-1 and TRBJ1-2, with no clear D. Per germline, CDR1 LGHDT and CDR2 YNNKEL (reference sequence). CDR3 length: 13 amino acids. The V end was cut by 4 bases, the J end by 4 bases, with 10 bases between. In DNA, the CDR3 is TGTGCCAGCAGCCCCGGGGAGGCCTATGGCTACACCTTC. Translated, it gives CASSPGEAYGYTF.

This clonotype was picked up many times. The chain carries TRBV7-2 and TRBJ1-5; D unresolved. Germline values: CDR1 SGHTA, CDR2 FQGNSA. V lost 4 bases, J lost 4 bases, and 14 bases lay in between. The CDR3 is made up of 15 amino acids. CDR3 loop: CASSSQELENQPQHF. The CDR3 bases are TGTGCCAGCAGCTCCCAAGAGTTGGAAAATCAGCCCCAGCATTTT. Variable domain in full (rest from reference TRBV7-2 and TRBJ1-5): GAGVSQSPSNKVTEKGKDVELRCDPISGHTALYWYRQSLGQGLEFLIYFQGNSAPDKSGLPSDRFSAERTGGSVSTLTIQRTQQEDSAVYLCASSSQELENQPQHFGDGTRLSIL.

The chain has TRBV2 and TRBJ2-1, with 9 bases lining up with TRBD1. In germline, CDR1 is SNHLY, CDR2 FYNNEI. The CDR3 covers 16 residues. V was clipped by 6 bases and J by 2 bases; unmatched bases: 8. CDR3 loop: CASSPMWTGAYNEQFF. Here the CDR3 DNA reads TGTGCCAGCAGCCCGATGTGGACAGGGGCCTACAATGAGCAGTTCTTC.

About this clonotype: A read error may be the cause here, since a much bigger clone is one base away. The chain links TRBV10-3 to TRBJ1-1; D is ambiguous. This CDR3 contains 14 residues. Germline V gene data show CDR1 as ENHRY and CDR2 as SYGVKD. V was cut by 6 bases and J by 7 bases, with 18 bases left in between. This CDR3 is CAISASFTRVEAFF. CDR3 DNA sequence: TGTGCCATCAGCGCATCTTTTACACGGGTTGAAGCTTTCTTT.

The chain couples TRBV7-2 to TRBJ2-7; D call uncertain. V was pared by 0 bases and J by 7 bases, with 7 bases between. Germline CDR1 reads SGHTA; CDR2 reads FQGNSA. The CDR3 length is 12 residues. The CDR3 reads CASSLAVGEQYF. CDR3 coding DNA: TGTGCCAGCAGCTTAGCAGTCGGGGAGCAGTACTTC.

This clonotype was seen many times. The rearrangement uses TRBV28 and TRBJ2-4; the D gene is possibly TRBD2 (6 bases). Between the trimmed V and J ends, which lost 6 bases and 5 bases, there was a span of 17 bases. Germline loops: CDR1 MDHEN, CDR2 SYDVKM. The CDR3 is 15 residues long. CDR3 nucleotides: TGTGCCAGCAGCTCGGGCGGGGTGACTCAAAACATTCAGTACTTC. Amino acids: CASSSGGVTQNIQYF.